Below, one T cell receptor beta chain is given with its context. The target antigen is unknown. The source of the sample is a study of cytomegalovirus exposure and HLA in healthy donors. General study results and limits: Sequencing likely generated an artifact that appeared as a cluster of highly shared sequence variants. A later analysis revealed that TCR association rates differed between HLA loci, peaking at DRB1 and bottoming out at HLA-C. The presence/absence work took it that sequencing depth was about the same across donors. Many donors shared some public TCRs, even though most TCR sequences were rare.

The CDR3 has 15 amino acids. Germline V gives CDR1 MNHEY, CDR2 SMNVEV (reference sequence). Trimming cost V 1 base and J 5 bases, with 12 bases left between them. PCR primers comprised 60 Vbeta and 13 Jbeta primers. The repertoire was sequenced with immunoSEQ multiplex PCR; TCRdb's copy has only in-frame clones and lacks some. The sample comprises some 170,000 clones, around 88% of which are singletons, and about 0.9% rests with the top ten. Material for sequencing was PBMCs. The TCR comes from a woman aged 25-40 years in good health and CMV-seronegative. The chain uses TRBV27 and TRBJ1-5, with a possible D match to TRBD1 (6 bases). CDR3 residues: CASSLYTGLDQPQHF. CDR3 nucleotides: TGTGCCAGCAGTTTATACACAGGGCTGGATCAGCCCCAGCATTTT.